This paragraph covers one T cell receptor beta chain sequence. Clones were read by immunoSEQ multiplex PCR, and TCRdb kept only the in-frame ones, dropping some. The data contain 28,000 or so clones, about 90% of them singletons. These data come from a study of T cell changes during pregnancy in multiple sclerosis. The receptor was isolated from a female donor in good health, enrolled as a control in a pregnancy study. This sample comprised CD4+ T cells from peripheral blood mononuclear cells, obtained in the first trimester of pregnancy.

CDR3 nucleotides: TGTGCCAGCAGCTTAGAGCAGGGCTCCTACGAGCAGTACTTC. Encoded protein: CASSLEQGSYEQYF. The rearrangement uses TRBV11-3 and TRBJ2-7; tentative D call: TRBD1 (5 bases). CDR3 length: 14 amino acids. V lost 0 bases, J lost 0 bases, and 6 bases lay in between. In germline, CDR1 is SGHNT, CDR2 YENEEA.